This T cell receptor beta chain was sequenced during a study of blood T cell repertoires in COVID-19. Looking at the study overall: In each case, the material was cDNA or gDNA derived from T cells, B-cell-depleted T cells, or PBMCs.

In the original analysis: Researchers report that nucleated cell counts were estimated from reference gene primer amplification. Measured with immunoSEQ multiplex PCR; TCRdb has only the in-frame clones, and not every one. That table supplies the V and J calls and clone size; D and trimming were determined from the DNA. The data hold about 470,000 clones, with about nine tenths observed a single time. Participant ages covered about 18 to 100 years across 24 US areas. Two consecutive negative NP/OP PCR tests, clearance, or resolved symptoms defined Cohort 3 recovery. Germline values: CDR1 SGHRS, CDR2 YFSETQ. This CDR3 is 16 amino acids long. Trimming stripped 4 bases from V and 0 bases from J, with 13 bases between.

The source of this sequence is a woman between 18 and 29 years old who had recovered from COVID-19. Input material: PBMCs or T cells enriched from blood (not recorded which). The chain is built from TRBV5-1 and TRBJ2-2, with D perhaps matching TRBD2 (5 bases). CDR3 in amino acids: CASSVRADANTGELFF. CDR3 in DNA: TGCGCCAGCAGCGTTCGAGCGGACGCGAACACCGGGGAGCTGTTTTTT.